The 3 T cell receptor beta chains below come from one sample, sequenced in a study of T cell responses to AZD1222 COVID-19 vaccine. Sequenced by immunoSEQ multiplex PCR; TCRdb stores in-frame clones only, minus some. The table has around 140,000 clones, nearly 90% seen once; the top ten hold 5% to 5.5%. The sequences come from peripheral blood, collected on day 0 of AZD1222 vaccination. These receptors were taken from an adult in good health.

The V and J genes are TRBV19 and TRBJ1-5, with TRBD1 as a possible D gene (5 bases). This CDR3 is 13 amino acids long. V was cut by 4 bases and J by 11 bases, with 15 bases left in between. The germline V gene has CDR1 LNHDA and CDR2 SQIVND (reference sequence). The CDR3 loop is CASSRPPGRAQHF. The CDR3 DNA sequence: TGTGCCAGTAGTAGGCCTCCAGGGAGGGCCCAGCATTTT.

This clone has a single count. V gene TRBV2 combines with J gene TRBJ1-5, with TRBD1 as a possible D gene (5 bases). CDR1 and CDR2 (germline): SNHLY, FYNNEI. V gave up 6 bases and J gave up 5 bases, with 11 bases separating them. This CDR3 contains 13 residues. The CDR3 sequence is CASRGWGYQPQHF. CDR3 DNA: TGTGCCAGCAGAGGTTGGGGGTATCAGCCCCAGCATTTT.

This clone was seen once. The CDR3 sequence is CASSPSEVYNSPLHF. CDR3 DNA: TGTGCCAGCAGTCCCTCTGAAGTCTATAATTCACCCCTCCACTTT. The V and J genes are TRBV6-5 and TRBJ1-6, with D hard to call. This CDR3 spans 15 amino acids. V gave up 5 bases and J gave up 3 bases, with 11 bases separating them. CDR1 is MNHEY, CDR2 SVGAGI, per germline.